The 8 T cell receptor beta chains below were found in one sample sequenced in a study of T cell changes during pregnancy in multiple sclerosis. Here immunoSEQ multiplex PCR was the method, and the copy in TCRdb shows in-frame clones only, minus some. The sample contains about 88,000 clones, under 95% of which appear only once. The sample in question was peripheral blood, obtained in the first trimester of pregnancy. The origin of the receptors is a female donor with multiple sclerosis, enrolled in a pregnancy study.

The rearrangement links TRBV6-5 to TRBJ1-1; the D is unclear. Per the germline V gene, CDR1 is MNHEY and CDR2 is SVGAGI. CDR3 length: 13 residues. V gave up 2 bases and J gave up 1 base, with 5 bases separating them. CDR3 DNA: TGTGCCAGCAGTTACGGAGGGAACACTGAAGCTTTCTTT. Residues: CASSYGGNTEAFF.

The V gene is TRBV10-1, the J gene TRBJ2-7; 7 bases line up with TRBD1. The length of the CDR3 is 14 residues. V shed 3 bases, J shed 2 bases, and the junction held 4 bases outside the gene matches. CDR1 and CDR2 (germline): WNHNN, SYGVQD (reference sequence). This CDR3 reads CASSERGQTYEQYF. CDR3 coding DNA: TGCGCCAGCAGTGAAAGGGGACAGACCTACGAGCAGTACTTC.

The chain combines TRBV5-1 with TRBJ2-7, with 11 bases identical to TRBD2. Germline values: CDR1 SGHRS, CDR2 YFSETQ. The CDR3 is 15 residues long. V shed 4 bases and J 3 bases; nucleotides not matched to a gene: 6. CDR3 sequence (DNA): TGCGCCAGCAGCGACGGACTAGCGGGCTTCTACGAGCAGTACTTC. This encodes CASSDGLAGFYEQYF.

This sequence joins TRBV27 and TRBJ2-7, with unresolved D. The CDR3 contains 12 residues. Germline V lookup: CDR1 MNHEY, CDR2 SMNVEV (reference sequence). V dropped 5 bases and J dropped 3 bases, with 8 bases sitting between them. In DNA, the CDR3 is TGTGCCAGCAGTCCGACTGGCTACGAGCAGTACTTC. As protein: CASSPTGYEQYF.

The chain has TRBV7-6 and TRBJ2-1; 7 bases match TRBD2. This CDR3 spans 16 amino acids. The germline gives CDR1 SGHVS, CDR2 FNYEAQ. J gave up 2 bases and V 4 bases, and 8 bases lay outside the gene matches. The CDR3 nucleotides read TGTGCCAGCAGCTCACGGACGGGAGGCGCCTACAATGAGCAGTTCTTC. This codes for CASSSRTGGAYNEQFF.

This clone has only a few counts. This rearrangement joins TRBV30 to TRBJ1-1; D not resolved. CDR1 is GTSNPN, CDR2 SVGIG, per germline (reference sequence). With 1 base removed from V and 1 base from J, the gap between germline ends came to 7 bases. The CDR3 has 13 amino acids. This CDR3 reads CAWSGRPNTEAFF. The CDR3 nucleotides read TGTGCCTGGAGTGGGCGGCCGAACACTGAAGCTTTCTTT.

J is TRBJ2-7 and V is TRBV28, with TRBD2 matching over 8 bases. CDR1 MDHEN and CDR2 SYDVKM come from the germline V gene. This CDR3 is 17 amino acids long. V shed 2 bases, J shed 2 bases, and the junction held 11 bases outside the gene matches. The CDR3 coding sequence is TGTGCCAGCAGTTTACGGGGGGGACCCCCACCCCCCTACGAGCAGTACTTC. Protein product: CASSLRGGPPPPYEQYF.

The rearrangement links TRBV27 to TRBJ1-2; D gene uncertain. This CDR3 spans 15 amino acids. Germline CDR1 is MNHEY and CDR2 is SMNVEV (reference sequence). Trimming stripped 2 bases from V and 4 bases from J, with 14 bases between. The CDR3: CASSLQFRGFYGYTF. The CDR3 region has the DNA TGTGCCAGCAGTTTACAATTCCGAGGGTTCTATGGCTACACCTTC.